What follows are 10 T cell receptor beta chains derived from one specimen sequenced in a study of blood T cell repertoires in COVID-19. Profiled with immunoSEQ multiplex PCR; TCRdb holds only in-frame clones, not every one. The sample lists 250,000 to 300,000 clones; approximately 91% were seen once. The sequencing input was PBMCs or T cells enriched from blood (not recorded which). The receptors shown here come from a human donor in a cohort exposed to, infected with or recovered from COVID-19 (not recorded which). The donor label of this sample is uncertain.

The V and J genes are TRBV12-5 and TRBJ2-2, with a tentative D call TRBD1 (9 bases). The CDR3 is made up of 16 amino acids. Trimming removed 6 bases at V and 6 bases at J, with 20 bases between. The V gene's germline CDR1 is LGHNT and CDR2 FRNRAP. The DNA for the CDR3 is TGTGCTAGTGGCCTGCGGGGGGACAGGGTGTCCGGGGAGCTGTTTTTT. It yields the protein CASGLRGDRVSGELFF.

This chain joins TRBV4-3 and TRBJ1-2, with D possibly matching TRBD1 (6 bases). Germline assignment: CDR1 LGHNA and CDR2 YSLEER. The CDR3 totals 14 residues. Trimming shortened V by 1 base and J by 5 bases, and 11 bases separated the two germline ends. This CDR3 is CASSQAGQPYGYTF. CDR3 nucleotide sequence: TGCGCCAGCAGCCAAGCTGGACAGCCTTATGGCTACACCTTC.

The chain couples TRBV7-9 to TRBJ1-3; a possible D gene is TRBD1 (6 bases). This CDR3 contains 15 residues. Germline V lookup: CDR1 SEHNR, CDR2 FQNEAQ (reference sequence). V lost 6 bases and J 1 base, leaving 13 bases between the germline ends. The chain's CDR3 is CASRPRRGSGNTIYF. CDR3 coding DNA: TGTGCCAGCAGGCCCCGCAGGGGATCTGGAAACACCATATATTTT.

In this sample, this clone turned up a few times. This chain joins TRBV6-2 or TRBV6-3 and TRBJ1-1; D gene unclear. The germline V gene has CDR1 MNHEY and CDR2 SVGEGT. CDR3 length: 16 amino acids. The ends were cut back, 4 bases at V and 3 bases at J, with 18 bases in the middle. The CDR3 here is CASSLRLEGRDTEAFF. The CDR3 DNA reads as TGTGCCAGCAGTTTACGTTTGGAGGGTAGGGACACTGAAGCTTTCTTT.

V and J are TRBV5-1 and TRBJ1-2; TRBD1 agrees at 7 bases. The CDR3 is 16 amino acids. The V segment lost 3 bases and the J segment 2 bases; nucleotides outside the gene matches: 10. Germline V gene sequence: CDR1 SGHRS, CDR2 YFSETQ. The chain's CDR3 is CASSYSGTAINYGYTF. The CDR3 nucleotides read TGCGCCAGCAGCTACTCCGGGACAGCGATCAACTATGGCTACACCTTC.

This chain links TRBV4-2 with TRBJ2-3, with D possibly being TRBD2 (7 bases). The V gene lost 0 bases and the J gene lost 3 bases, with 13 bases spanning the gap. The CDR3 is 16 residues long. Per germline, CDR1 LGHNA and CDR2 YNFKEQ. CDR3 sequence reads: CASSQEYGGHTDTQYF. In DNA, the CDR3 is TGTGCCAGCAGCCAAGAGTACGGGGGGCATACAGATACGCAGTATTTT.

V and J are TRBV4-2 and TRBJ1-5; a weak D match, TRBD1 (6 bases). CDR1 and CDR2 (germline): LGHNA, YNFKEQ. CDR3 length equals 18 residues. Trimming removed 0 bases from V and 4 bases from J, with 19 bases in between. The CDR3 region is CASSQESFGQRGNQPQHF. CDR3 sequence (DNA): TGTGCCAGCAGCCAAGAAAGTTTCGGACAAAGGGGGAATCAGCCCCAGCATTTT.

This clone appeared once. The CDR3 loop is CASSYQASSGNTIYF. The CDR3 nucleotides are TGTGCCAGCAGTTACCAGGCAAGCTCTGGAAACACCATATATTTT. V and J are TRBV6-2 or TRBV6-3 and TRBJ1-3; D gene ambiguous. Germline-derived CDR1 and CDR2 are MNHEY and SVGEGT. The CDR3 consists of 15 residues. V gave up 2 bases and J gave up 0 bases, with 8 bases separating them.

This clone has only one observation. V gene TRBV19 combines with J gene TRBJ2-3; D might be TRBD1 (5 bases). With 3 bases removed from V and 2 bases from J, the gap between germline ends came to 12 bases. The CDR3 totals 15 residues. The V gene's germline CDR1 is LNHDA and CDR2 SQIVND (reference sequence). CDR3 amino acids: CASSIDRVPTDTQYF. The CDR3 nucleotides read TGTGCCAGTAGTATCGACAGAGTACCCACAGATACGCAGTATTTT.

The V call is TRBV9, the J call TRBJ1-1; 7 bases match TRBD1. Germline trimming cut 3 bases from V and 3 bases from J; bases unmatched to any gene: 14. CDR3 length: 17 residues. The germline gives CDR1 SGDLS, CDR2 YYNGEE. The CDR3 DNA follows: TGTGCCAGCAGCGGGAGAAGGGACAGAGTAAGCGACACTGAAGCTTTCTTT. This translates into CASSGRRDRVSDTEAFF. Looking up the rest from reference TRBV9 and TRBJ1-1 gives the full variable domain: DSGVTQTPKHLITATGQRVTLRCSPRSGDLSVYWYQQSLDQGLQFLIQYYNGEERAKGNILERFSAQQFPDLHSELNLSSLELGDSALYFCASSGRRDRVSDTEAFFGQGTRLTVV.